This record looks at one T cell receptor (beta chain) sequence and its context. Its antigen remains unidentified. Base-call qualities are not available, and no considerably larger clone is one nucleotide away. The library came from 5' RACE. For sequencing, an Illumina HiSeq 2000 was employed. A universal primer binding site was introduced by template switching, and a unique molecular identifier was present in the final cDNA, enabling accurate counting of TCR cDNA molecules. Specific primers in the conserved constant-segment region were used to synthesize first-strand cDNA for the TCR alpha and beta chains. To control for contamination, every cDNA library was double barcoded, receiving both a SMART-Mk sample barcode and Illumina barcodes. TruSeq adapter sequences and Illumina sample barcodes were added in two successive PCR steps. TCR alpha and beta cDNA libraries were sequenced on the Illumina HiSeq platform with custom primers. Per the source publication's procedure: MiGEC processed the raw reads to extract unique molecular identifiers, while MiXCR was used to determine the CDR3 positions. For each individual, recombination models were inferred using an EM algorithm with the repgenHMM and IGoR tools. The analysis of shared clonotypes was done with the tcR package in R, with sharing normalized by the product of cloneset sizes. Out-of-frame nonproductive sequences were analyzed to study raw recombination free of thymic and clonal selection effects. TCRdb took the public reads, trimmed them with fastp at Q25, ran MiXCR for clone calling and kept in-frame beta chains. Each entry merges the rows of one CDR3 protein and shows their most common DNA and genes. The V and J calls shown here were made by TCRdb, not taken from the authors' results. The sample records about 240,000 distinct CDR3 sequences, 6% to 8.5% of which are singletons. Approximately 5.4% of the sample belongs to the ten largest clones.

From V the trimming removes 4 bases and from J it removes 4 bases, while the gene matches leave 12 bases of the junction unaccounted for. Counted from cysteine to phenylalanine, this CDR3 has 16 amino acids. Just the 48-base CDR3 DNA is kept, in frame starting at base 1. This specimen comes from a study of identical twins (dated by TCRdb to the mid-2010s). In terms of the full investigation: To test whether fetal clonotypes persist, the study used deep sequencing on TCR alpha and beta repertoires from monozygotic twins, unrelated adults of various ages, and cord blood. To rule out contamination, the twin experiments were replicated at different times with different library preparation protocols. On the study overall, not on this receptor specifically: Fewer insertions were carried by abundant cord blood beta clonotypes, a similar but weaker trend appeared in young adult naive repertoires, and no such trend appeared in memory repertoires. Zero-insertion analyses could be partly confounded by invariant T cells such as MAIT and iNKT, although diverse VJ usage argued against such confounding for most clonotypes. Compared with coincidental sharing between unrelated individuals, an excess of low generation-probability sequences was observed among out-of-frame TCR alpha sequences shared between twins. The excess sharing between twins in beta out-of-frame sequences was weaker because fewer shared sequences reduced the signal-to-noise ratio. In monozygotic twins, out-of-frame TCR alpha sharing was systematically underestimated by recombination models, although the models agreed with sharing between unrelated individuals. Because the same donors could not be followed over many years, the conclusions depended on cross-sectional statistical analysis.

Every donor was a healthy Caucasian. Three pairs of female monozygotic twins, all aged 18 to 29 years, were included in the twin cohort. CD4+ and CD8+ T cell populations were isolated with positive isolation kits from Invitrogen. The same data also went into a second study, on yellow fever vaccine responses in identical twins. From the second report: According to the authors, the vaccine-induced T cell response in identical twins seemed to be partly convergent and partly specific to each individual. In the study, vaccine-responding T cell clones were precisely tracked in identical twins.

The rearrangement joined TRBV12-3 or TRBV12-4 to TRBJ2-7; 8 bases in the junction line up with TRBD2. The specimen was CD8+ T cells sorted from blood. This sequence originates from a young woman in good health. The DNA is as follows: TGTGCCAGCAGTTCTTCCGATACTAGCGGAAGATACGAGCAGTACTTC. It encodes CASSSSDTSGRYEQYF.